These T cell receptor beta chains were read from a single sample in a study of Graves' ophthalmopathy and Graves' hyperthyroidism. TCRdb reanalysed the multiplex PCR reads using MiXCR and keeps one entry per CDR3 protein. The sample comprises 240,000 or so distinct CDR3 sequences, roughly 50% of which are singletons, and roughly 50% rests with the top ten. The sequenced material came from peripheral blood. These receptors were taken from an adult man with Graves' ophthalmopathy. Both conserved end residues are part of each CDR3.

TRBJ1-2,TRBV5-6,CASSLGPGTYGYTF
TRBJ2-7,TRBV29-1,CSLVGSEQYF
TRBJ1-5,TRBV6-4,CASSRQGTNQPQHF
TRBJ2-7,TRBV7-9,CASSLARLRRGNFYEQYF
TRBJ2-7,TRBV7-2,CASRTGTDYEQYF
TRBJ1-5,TRBV25-1,CASSEQGAFQPQHF
TRBJ2-2,TRBV7-2,CASSLLMNTGELFF
TRBJ2-5,TRBV24-1,CATSESGQGKETQYF
TRBJ1-2,TRBV7-9,CAQGGGLYGYTF
TRBJ2-6,TRBV7-9,CASSLWHRSGANVLTF
TRBJ2-7,TRBV7-9,CASSPQALTYEQYF
.,TRBV13,CASSLRTSGGGETQYF
TRBJ1-5,TRBV24-1,CATATTGTNQPQHF
TRBJ2-5,TRBV7-9,CASSDYSGQETQYF
TRBJ1-2,TRBV25-1,CASTGLANYGYTF
TRBJ2-7,TRBV9,CASSPAYVGEFEQYF
TRBJ2-7,TRBV5-8,CASSRGTSPSEQYF
TRBJ2-7,TRBV7-9,CATRGEQYF
TRBJ2-6,TRBV7-2,CASSLHTTVSGANVLTF
TRBJ2-3,TRBV20-1,CSARGFGGTIDTQYF
TRBJ2-5,TRBV12-3/TRBV12-4,CASSLQGGQETQYF
TRBJ1-4,TRBV2,CASRDLGGRAYEKLFF
TRBJ2-7,TRBV5-8,CASSQGGRDTKPYEQYF
TRBJ2-2,TRBV15,CATSRASTRGTGELFF
TRBJ2-7,TRBV9,CASSVEGRVYEQYF
.,TRBV7-3,CASSLRGGASGSNNEQFF
TRBJ1-1,TRBV29-1,CSVEGGQGNTEAFF
TRBJ2-7,TRBV29-1,CSVEGSDVSYEQYF
TRBJ2-5,TRBV2,CASSPLYQETQYF
TRBJ2-5,TRBV7-6,CASSSLTGKETQYF
TRBJ2-7,TRBV19,CASSNGVGYGQYF
TRBJ2-3,TRBV9,CASSGGIAGSADTQYF
TRBJ2-5,TRBV7-9,CASSLGGQTSGTQYF
TRBJ2-2,TRBV10-3,CASSPRQGSYGNTGELFF
TRBJ1-5,TRBV2,CASSEARRDNQPQHF
TRBJ1-2,TRBV10-2,CASSSTGRWNYGYTF
TRBJ1-1,TRBV24-1,CATSRAGEAFF